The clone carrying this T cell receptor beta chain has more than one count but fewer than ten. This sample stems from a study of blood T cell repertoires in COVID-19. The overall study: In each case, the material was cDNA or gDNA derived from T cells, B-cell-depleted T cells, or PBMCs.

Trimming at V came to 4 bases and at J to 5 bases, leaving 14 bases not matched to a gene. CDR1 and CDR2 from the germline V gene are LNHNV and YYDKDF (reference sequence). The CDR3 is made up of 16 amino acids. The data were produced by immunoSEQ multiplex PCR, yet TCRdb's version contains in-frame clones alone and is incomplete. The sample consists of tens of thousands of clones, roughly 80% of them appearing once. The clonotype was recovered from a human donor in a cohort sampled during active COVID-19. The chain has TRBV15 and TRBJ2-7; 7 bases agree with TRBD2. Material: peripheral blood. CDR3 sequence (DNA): TGTGCCACCAGCACTGTCGAGGGAGGGCCTAGGAACGAGCAGTACTTC. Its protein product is CATSTVEGGPRNEQYF.